Shown below are 21 T cell receptor beta chains from a single sample sequenced in a study of early T cells in non-severe SARS-CoV-2 infection. TCRdb processed the 5' RACE reads anew with MiXCR; each CDR3 protein has one entry. This table holds about 60,000 distinct CDR3 sequences, roughly an eighth found once. The sample consisted of whole blood. These receptor sequences come from an adult who was a healthcare worker with PCR-confirmed SARS-CoV-2 infection or an uninfected control (not recorded which).

As regards this clonotype: This may arise from a read error, as a much more abundant clone is one base away. The chain couples TRBV11-2 to TRBJ2-7, with 14 bases identical to TRBD2. The germline V gene has CDR1 SGHAT and CDR2 FQNNGV. This CDR3 spans 14 amino acids. CDR3 in amino acids: CASSGTSGSYKQYF. CDR3 bases: TGTGCCAGCAGCGGGACTAGCGGGAGCTACAAGCAGTACTTC. Based on the CDR3 plus reference TRBV11-2 and TRBJ2-7, the full variable domain is EAGVAQSPRYKIIEKRQSVAFWCNPISGHATLYWYQQILGQGPKLLIQFQNNGVVDDSQLPKDRFSAERLKGVDSTLKIQPAKLEDSAVYLCASSGTSGSYKQYFGPGTRLTVT.

This clonotype was seen a handful of times. The genes are TRBV5-5 and TRBJ2-7; D is unresolved. The CDR3 sequence is 11 residues long. Deletions cut 4 bases from V and 9 bases from J, with 11 bases between. CDR1 and CDR2 (germline): SGHKS, YYEKEE (reference sequence). CDR3 in amino acids: CASSLTSMQYF. CDR3 in DNA: TGTGCCAGCAGCCTCACTTCGATGCAGTACTTC. Supplemented by reference TRBV5-5 and TRBJ2-7, the full variable domain reads DAGVTQSPTHLIKTRGQQVTLRCSPISGHKSVSWYQQVLGQGPQFIFQYYEKEERGRGNFPDRFSARQFPNYSSELNVNALLLGDSALYLCASSLTSMQYFGPGTRLTVT.

In its sample, this clonotype was seen a few times. V and J are TRBV19 and TRBJ2-5; TRBD1 matches at 8 bases. The CDR3 runs 15 residues. CDR1 and CDR2 from the germline V gene are LNHDA and SQIVND (reference sequence). V lost 3 bases, J lost 2 bases, and 5 bases stayed unmatched. As DNA, the CDR3 is TGTGCCAGTAGTATCGCCGGGACAGGACAAGAGACCCAGTACTTC. Its protein is CASSIAGTGQETQYF.

This clonotype was detected only a few times. The chain combines TRBV10-3 with TRBJ2-7; D gene ambiguous. The CDR3 runs 13 residues. From germline, CDR1 is ENHRY and CDR2 SYGVKD. The V end was cut by 0 bases, the J end by 5 bases, with 8 bases between. CDR3 sequence reads: CAISESPIHEQYF. The CDR3 DNA is TGTGCCATCAGTGAGTCGCCAATCCACGAGCAGTACTTC.

This clonotype was recorded many times. The V gene is TRBV10-3, the J gene TRBJ2-1; D remains ambiguous. This CDR3 region has 15 residues. With 4 bases removed from V and 1 base from J, the gap between germline ends came to 11 bases. CDR1 is ENHRY, CDR2 SYGVKD, per germline. The CDR3 nucleotides are TGTGCCATCAGTGCGTCGGATGTTTCCTACAATGAGCAGTTCTTC. This encodes CAISASDVSYNEQFF.

The CDR3 coding sequence is TGCAGTGCTAGAGTCCAGGCAGATACGCAGTATTTT. This encodes CSARVQADTQYF. This chain uses TRBV20-1 with TRBJ2-3; D gene uncertain. The CDR3 has 12 residues. Germline CDR1 reads DFQATT; CDR2 reads SNEGSKA (reference sequence). V was pared by 1 base and J by 4 bases, with 6 bases between.

This clonotype has a count of ten or more. The chain employs TRBV19 and TRBJ2-7, with D possibly TRBD2 on 6 matching bases. Trimming pared 6 bases from V and 1 base from J, leaving 10 bases between. Per germline, CDR1 LNHDA and CDR2 SQIVND (reference sequence). This CDR3 contains 13 residues. The DNA of the CDR3 is TGTGCCAGTAGAGGGACTTCTTCCTACGAGCAGTACTTC. It codes for CASRGTSSYEQYF.

This clonotype occurred a few times. This chain joins TRBV7-2 and TRBJ2-7; TRBD1 might be the D (6 bases). V lost 3 bases and J 3 bases, leaving 15 bases between the germline ends. The germline CDR1 and CDR2 sequences are SGHTA and FQGNSA. The CDR3 sequence is 15 residues long. CDR3 nucleotide sequence: TGTGCCAGCAGCTTGACCGGGACATCGGTCTACGAGCAGTACTTC. Amino acids: CASSLTGTSVYEQYF.

This clonotype has a single count. The chain is built from TRBV6-1 and TRBJ2-3, with D possibly being TRBD1 (6 bases). The CDR3 extends over 15 amino acids. Germline values: CDR1 MNHNS, CDR2 SASEGT. With 5 bases removed from V and 3 bases from J, the gap between germline ends came to 15 bases. CDR3: CASSYSTGKTDTQYF. CDR3 nucleotide sequence: TGTGCCAGCAGTTACAGCACAGGGAAGACAGATACGCAGTATTTT.

This clonotype has at least ten counts. The chain uses TRBV4-3 and TRBJ2-1; D possibly corresponds to TRBD1 (6 bases). The CDR3 runs 15 residues. Per germline, CDR1 LGHNA and CDR2 YSLEER. Between the trimmed V and J ends, which lost 0 bases and 7 bases, there was a span of 13 bases. CDR3 protein: CASSQEVVDRNEQFF. In nucleotides, the CDR3 is TGCGCCAGCAGCCAAGAAGTAGTAGACAGGAATGAGCAGTTCTTC.

The chain links TRBV28 to TRBJ2-7; TRBD1 matches 12 bases. This CDR3 is 17 amino acids long. Unmatched junction bases numbered 11, after V lost 2 bases and J lost 6 bases. From germline, CDR1 is MDHEN and CDR2 SYDVKM. CDR3 amino acids: CASSLTALGQGAGEQYF. As DNA, the CDR3 is TGTGCCAGCAGTTTAACCGCCCTGGGACAGGGGGCCGGCGAGCAGTACTTC.

This clonotype appeared many times. The V and J genes are TRBV7-9 and TRBJ2-3, with D perhaps TRBD1 or TRBD2 (5 bases each). Trimming shortened V by 6 bases and J by 3 bases, and 16 bases separated the two germline ends. This CDR3 spans 15 amino acids. Per germline, CDR1 SEHNR and CDR2 FQNEAQ (reference sequence). The CDR3 region has the DNA TGTGCCAGCAGTTCCAACTTGGGGGAAACAGATACGCAGTATTTT. This codes for CASSSNLGETDTQYF.

The V call is TRBV28, the J call TRBJ2-7, with 9 bases lining up with TRBD1. V lost 4 bases to trimming and J lost 2 bases; unmatched junction nucleotides: 6. Germline CDR1 is MDHEN and CDR2 is SYDVKM. The length of the CDR3 is 15 residues. CDR3 nucleotide sequence: TGTGCCAGCAGTTCGACAGGGGGAGGGACCTACGAGCAGTACTTC. Translated, it gives CASSSTGGGTYEQYF.

This clonotype was detected a few times. One end of the junction is discordant with germline, which a read error may explain. V is TRBV7-2 and J is TRBJ2-6, with no clear D. The CDR3 contains 13 residues. CDR1 SGHTA and CDR2 FQGNSA come from the germline V gene. The CDR3, as DNA: TGTGCCAGCTGCTTCTTCGGGGCCAACGTCCTGACTTTC. Its translation is CASCFFGANVLTF.

This clonotype was counted at least ten times. This chain links TRBV20-1 with TRBJ2-3; D is undetermined. In germline, CDR1 is DFQATT, CDR2 SNEGSKA (reference sequence). V lost 5 bases to trimming and J lost 1 base, with 13 bases between them. This CDR3 is 14 amino acids long. DNA of the CDR3: TGCAGTGCTTCAGACGCCACTGGCACAGATACGCAGTATTTT. Translated: CSASDATGTDTQYF.

The rearrangement joins TRBV7-8 to TRBJ1-2; D call uncertain. The CDR3 has 15 residues. V shed 1 base and J shed 5 bases, with 14 bases lying between them. Germline assignment: CDR1 SGHVS and CDR2 FQNEAQ. The chain's CDR3 is CASSLEAASFYGYTF. CDR3 bases: TGTGCCAGCAGCTTAGAGGCAGCCAGCTTTTATGGCTACACCTTC.

Points on this clonotype: A much larger clone lies a single base off, so this may be a read error. The CDR3 reads CASSLRISGVAEQFF. The CDR3 DNA is TGTGCCAGCAGCTTGAGGATTTCGGGGGTGGCTGAGCAGTTCTTC. The chain joins TRBV7-2 to TRBJ2-1; tentative D call: TRBD2 (6 bases). There are 15 residues in the CDR3. Trimming took off 3 bases at V and 9 bases at J, with 18 bases between the two ends. Germline lookup yields CDR1 SGHTA and CDR2 FQGNSA.

Regarding this clonotype: At one of its ends the junction is not consistent with the germline gene, which may arise from a read error. The chain recombines TRBV5-1 with TRBJ1-2; D possibly corresponds to TRBD1 (6 bases). There are 12 residues in the CDR3. CDR1 and CDR2 (germline): SGHRS, YFSETQ. The chain's CDR3 is CAGSYSRTDYTF. The CDR3 DNA follows: TGCGCCGGCAGTTACAGTAGGACAGACTACACCTTC.

The genes are TRBV12-3 or TRBV12-4 and TRBJ2-3, with D hard to call. V was pared by 5 bases and J by 2 bases, with 11 bases between. The CDR3 sequence is 14 residues long. The DNA for the CDR3 is TGTGCCAGCAGTCGAGCGCAACCCACAGATACGCAGTATTTT. It yields the protein CASSRAQPTDTQYF.

The sample holds many counts of this clonotype. V usage is TRBV11-2 and J usage is TRBJ2-1; D is possibly TRBD1 or TRBD2 (6 bases each). V was trimmed by 6 bases and J by 4 bases, leaving 22 bases between them. CDR3 length: 17 residues. The germline CDR1 and CDR2 sequences are SGHAT and FQNNGV. CDR3 in DNA: TGTGCCAGCAGTCCAGGGGAGTCGGCGGGACATTACAATGAGCAGTTCTTC. It yields the protein CASSPGESAGHYNEQFF. Looking up the rest from reference TRBV11-2 and TRBJ2-1 gives the full variable domain: EAGVAQSPRYKIIEKRQSVAFWCNPISGHATLYWYQQILGQGPKLLIQFQNNGVVDDSQLPKDRFSAERLKGVDSTLKIQPAKLEDSAVYLCASSPGESAGHYNEQFFGPGTRLTVL.

This chain joins TRBV3-1 and TRBJ2-7; D unresolved. The CDR3 is made up of 13 amino acids. V was trimmed by 3 bases and J by 4 bases, leaving 10 bases between them. Germline V gives CDR1 LGHDT, CDR2 YNNKEL (reference sequence). CDR3 coding DNA: TGTGCCAGCAGCCACCCTTCCGGGTACGAGCAGTACTTC. It is translated as CASSHPSGYEQYF.